These T cell receptor beta chains were read from a single sample in a study of Ad26.COV2.S vaccination and SARS-CoV-2 variants. This table comes from immunoSEQ multiplex PCR, and its TCRdb copy is limited to in-frame clones, with some not included. The sample records 300,000 to 350,000 clones, under 90% being singletons. The sample in question was peripheral blood, obtained in a trial of Ad26.COV2.S vaccine versus placebo. These receptors came from a person aged 18-60 years who received the Ad26.COV2.S COVID-19 vaccine or a placebo. Each CDR3 is given with its conserved first and last residue. A D gene is named only where the DNA matches it firmly. Expanded clones are given a class, and other clones once, few, many or no size at all.

v_gene	j_gene	d_gene	abundance	CDR3nt	CDR3aa
TRBV6-2/TRBV6-3	TRBJ1-4	NA	NA	TGTGCCAGCAGTCCCGATCAACCCTTTAATGAAAAACTGTTTTTT	CASSPDQPFNEKLFF
TRBV28	TRBJ1-1	NA	NA	TGTGCCAGCAGTCCGAGAAGTTATTCGAGGGCAGGGGCCCCGAACACTGAAGCTTTCTTT	CASSPRSYSRAGAPNTEAFF
TRBV7-3	TRBJ2-2	NA	NA	TGTGCCAGCAGCCACGGAAGCGGGGAGCTGTTTTTT	CASSHGSGELFF
TRBV10-3	TRBJ1-6	TRBD1	NA	TGTGCCATCAGTCTGACAGGGTTGCACTCCTATAATTCACCCCTCCACTTT	CAISLTGLHSYNSPLHF
TRBV7-2	TRBJ2-1	NA	NA	TGTGCCAGCAGCGCAGCTGAACTAGACTACAATGAGCAGTTCTTC	CASSAAELDYNEQFF
TRBV19	TRBJ1-1	NA	NA	TGTGCCAGTAGTATCTACGGCACTGAAGCTTTCTTT	CASSIYGTEAFF
TRBV7-2	TRBJ2-5	NA	once	TGTGCCAGCAGCTTCGGGGCTAGTCAACCTATGCAAGAGACCCAGTACTTC	CASSFGASQPMQETQYF
TRBV7-2	TRBJ1-1	NA	NA	TGTGCCAGCAGCCCGCAGGGGCGGGATAGCGCTTTCTTT	CASSPQGRDSAFF
TRBV7-6	TRBJ2-3	TRBD2	NA	TGTGCCAGCAGCACCCTAGCGGGGGGGTACACAGATACGCAGTATTTT	CASSTLAGGYTDTQYF
TRBV5-4	TRBJ1-2	NA	NA	TGTGCCAGCAGCTTGGATCAGGCCTATGGCTACACCTTC	CASSLDQAYGYTF
TRBV14	TRBJ1-5	NA	NA	TGTGCCAGCAGCCAAGGAGGGAGCCGTCAGCCCCAGCATTTT	CASSQGGSRQPQHF